These T cell receptor beta chains were read from a single sample in a study of naive and memory T cell subsets. MiXCR, applied by TCRdb to the UMI-ligation and nested PCR reads, yields one record per CDR3 protein. In the table there are around 160,000 distinct CDR3 sequences, about 18% of which are singletons. Sequenced input: naive CD4+ T cells from blood. The receptors here all came from a human donor in good health. CDR3s include the opening cysteine and the closing phenylalanine or tryptophan. A D gene is named only where the DNA matches it firmly. Size values are once, few and many counts, or a class for expanded clones, and some rows have none.

clone size	V gene	J gene	D gene	CDR3 protein	CDR3 DNA
-	TRBV20-1	TRBJ2-1	TRBD2	CSARDGSGRDSYNEQFF	TGCAGTGCTAGAGATGGTAGCGGGAGGGACTCCTACAATGAGCAGTTCTTC
-	TRBV10-3	TRBJ2-3	-	CAISSGQRTDTQYF	TGTGCCATCAGTTCCGGGCAGCGCACAGATACGCAGTATTTT
-	TRBV25-1	TRBJ2-2	TRBD2	CATVSGTSGRARNTGELFF	TGTGCCACCGTCTCCGGGACTAGCGGGAGGGCCAGGAACACCGGGGAGCTGTTTTTT
few	TRBV4-2	TRBJ2-2	-	CASSQESAGSRTGELFF	TGTGCCAGCAGCCAAGAGTCGGCGGGGTCCCGCACCGGGGAGCTGTTTTTT
few	TRBV12-3/TRBV12-4	TRBJ1-2	-	CASSKDRTNYGYTF	TGTGCCAGCAGTAAGGACAGAACTAACTATGGCTACACCTTC
-	TRBV7-9	TRBJ2-7	-	CASSRTLTDSYEQYF	TGTGCCAGCAGCCGGACCCTGACAGACTCCTACGAGCAGTACTTC
-	TRBV20-1	TRBJ1-2	-	CSATDSPYNYGYTF	TGCAGTGCTACGGACAGTCCTTATAACTATGGCTACACCTTC
few	TRBV5-1	TRBJ2-1	TRBD2	CASSLDPSTSGRAYEQFF	TGCGCCAGCAGCTTGGACCCTTCGACTAGCGGGAGGGCGTACGAGCAGTTCTTC
-	TRBV6-6	TRBJ2-7	-	CASSYWTTEQYF	TGTGCCAGCAGTTACTGGACAACCGAGCAGTACTTC
few	TRBV20-1	TRBJ2-7	TRBD2	CSASHSSGSTKQYF	TGCAGTGCTAGTCACTCTAGCGGGAGTACTAAGCAGTACTTC
few	TRBV12-3/TRBV12-4	TRBJ1-6	-	CASSFLTGPSPLHF	TGTGCCAGCAGTTTTCTTACAGGGCCTTCACCCCTCCACTTT
few	TRBV12-3/TRBV12-4	TRBJ2-1	-	CASSIQGLHNEQFF	TGTGCCAGCAGCATACAGGGTTTGCACAATGAGCAGTTCTTC
-	TRBV7-8	TRBJ1-1	-	CASSCAYTEAFF	TGTGCCAGCAGCTGTGCCTACACTGAAGCTTTCTTT
-	TRBV12-3/TRBV12-4	TRBJ1-4	-	CASTPAGRNEKLFF	TGTGCCAGCACTCCTGCCGGGCGTAATGAAAAACTGTTTTTT
-	TRBV2	TRBJ2-4	TRBD2	CASERERTKNIQYF	TGTGCCAGCGAGCGGGAGCGGACCAAAAACATTCAGTACTTC
-	TRBV6-6	TRBJ2-5	-	CASSWDRWETQYF	TGTGCCAGCAGTTGGGACCGGTGGGAGACCCAGTACTTC
many	TRBV28	TRBJ2-5	-	CASSLASLRTQYF	TGTGCCAGCAGTTTAGCCTCCCTGAGGACCCAGTACTTC
-	TRBV5-1	TRBJ1-3	-	CASSLGSSSSGNTIYF	TGCGCCAGCAGCTTGGGCTCTAGCTCTTCTGGAAACACCATATATTTT
many	TRBV6-2/TRBV6-3	TRBJ2-1	TRBD2	CASSVLAGGPNEQFF	TGTGCCAGCAGTGTACTAGCGGGAGGGCCAAATGAGCAGTTCTTC
many	TRBV4-2	TRBJ2-2	TRBD2	CASSQVLGLRTSGTTGELFF	TGTGCCAGCAGCCAAGTATTGGGGTTAAGGACTAGCGGGACGACCGGGGAGCTGTTTTTT
few	TRBV2	TRBJ1-2	-	CASRASMEERYTF	TGTGCCAGCAGAGCTAGCATGGAAGAGCGCTACACCTTC
few	TRBV15	TRBJ2-1	-	CATSRGGDSYNEQFF	TGTGCCACCAGCAGAGGCGGCGACTCCTACAATGAGCAGTTCTTC
many	TRBV5-6	TRBJ2-5	TRBD2	CASSPGTSDWETQYF	TGTGCCAGCAGCCCCGGGACTAGCGACTGGGAGACCCAGTACTTC
-	TRBV30	TRBJ2-1	TRBD2	CAWSVTSGRWGGEQFF	TGTGCCTGGAGTGTAACTAGCGGGAGATGGGGCGGTGAGCAGTTCTTC
many	TRBV29-1	TRBJ2-1	-	CSLRLAPSSYNEQFF	TGCAGCCTCAGGTTAGCGCCAAGCTCCTACAATGAGCAGTTCTTC
-	TRBV3-1	TRBJ2-7	-	CASSQNWPGRPQYEQYF	TGTGCCAGCAGCCAAAATTGGCCGGGACGCCCTCAGTACGAGCAGTACTTC
-	TRBV12-5	TRBJ2-3	-	CASAIKGSTDTQYF	TGTGCTAGTGCAATAAAAGGGAGTACAGATACGCAGTATTTT
-	TRBV5-6	TRBJ2-3	TRBD2	CASSTRRGLAGLGDTQYF	TGTGCCAGCAGCACCCGGAGGGGACTAGCGGGGCTGGGGGATACGCAGTATTTT
-	TRBV18	TRBJ2-1	TRBD1	CASSPPVWGQEFF	TGTGCCAGCTCACCACCGGTGTGGGGACAGGAGTTCTTC
few	TRBV5-6	TRBJ2-5	-	CASSLRDTQETQYF	TGTGCCAGCAGCCTACGGGACACCCAAGAGACCCAGTACTTC
once	TRBV7-2	TRBJ2-7	-	CASSLAMGTYEQYF	TGTGCCAGCAGCTTAGCCATGGGCACCTACGAGCAGTACTTC
-	TRBV3-1	TRBJ2-1	-	CASSQAGVGNEQFF	TGTGCCAGCAGCCAAGCAGGGGTTGGTAATGAGCAGTTCTTC
few	TRBV3-1	TRBJ1-2	TRBD1	CASSQVPGQGGYGYTF	TGTGCCAGCAGCCAAGTCCCGGGACAGGGCGGATATGGCTACACCTTC
-	TRBV3-1	TRBJ2-1	TRBD2	CASSPRILAGSSEQFF	TGTGCCAGCAGCCCCCGAATTTTAGCGGGATCTTCTGAGCAGTTCTTC
few	TRBV14	TRBJ2-7	-	CASSQEDRQTYEQYF	TGTGCCAGCAGCCAAGAGGACAGACAGACCTACGAGCAGTACTTC
-	TRBV19	TRBJ2-1	TRBD1	CASSIGTGGLEQFF	TGTGCCAGTAGTATTGGGACAGGGGGACTTGAGCAGTTCTTC
few	TRBV10-3	TRBJ2-5	-	CAISDSGLQETQYF	TGTGCCATCAGCGATTCGGGGCTCCAAGAGACCCAGTACTTC
few	TRBV5-1	TRBJ2-5	TRBD2	CASFSGSGETQYF	TGCGCCAGTTTTAGCGGGAGCGGAGAGACCCAGTACTTC
-	TRBV2	TRBJ2-1	TRBD2	CASSSTLAGGRNEQFF	TGTGCCAGCAGTTCCACACTAGCGGGAGGGCGCAATGAGCAGTTCTTC
few	TRBV6-6	TRBJ2-7	TRBD1	CASSGATGKPYEQYF	TGTGCCAGCAGTGGGGCGACAGGGAAACCCTACGAGCAGTACTTC
few	TRBV5-1	TRBJ2-7	-	CASSLGTGNTYEQYF	TGCGCCAGCAGCTTGGGGACGGGTAACACCTACGAGCAGTACTTC
few	TRBV7-2	TRBJ2-7	TRBD1	CASSLTGGTYEQYF	TGTGCCAGCAGCTTGACAGGGGGCACGTACGAGCAGTACTTC
few	TRBV12-3/TRBV12-4	TRBJ1-1	TRBD1	CASRETDRGTFF	TGTGCCAGCAGGGAAACCGACAGGGGAACTTTCTTT
few	TRBV2	TRBJ2-5	-	CASSYRDTALETQYF	TGTGCCAGCAGTTACCGGGACACGGCTTTGGAGACCCAGTACTTC
many	TRBV29-1	TRBJ2-5	-	CSALAQGAGTQYF	TGCAGCGCACTGGCTCAGGGTGCGGGGACCCAGTACTTC
-	TRBV29-1	TRBJ2-7	-	CSVSASSYEQYF	TGCAGCGTCAGCGCGAGCTCCTACGAGCAGTACTTC
many	TRBV6-6	TRBJ2-3	-	CASRTRDTQYF	TGTGCCAGCAGGACGCGGGATACGCAGTATTTT
-	TRBV20-1	TRBJ1-5	TRBD1	CSARDLGQGVNQPQHF	TGCAGTGCTAGAGATCTTGGACAGGGGGTAAATCAGCCCCAGCATTTT
-	TRBV4-1	TRBJ2-1	-	CASSQARAGIPYNEQFF	TGCGCCAGCAGCCAAGCCCGGGCGGGCATCCCCTACAATGAGCAGTTCTTC
-	TRBV24-1	TRBJ2-1	TRBD2	CATSEAGLAGGPRMNEQFF	TGTGCCACCAGTGAAGCGGGACTAGCGGGAGGGCCACGCATGAATGAGCAGTTCTTC
few	TRBV15	TRBJ1-2	TRBD1	CATSRAGQGGYGYTF	TGTGCCACCAGCAGGGCCGGACAGGGCGGCTATGGCTACACCTTC